One and the same sample provided the 9 T cell receptor beta chains below, sequenced in a study of cytomegalovirus exposure and HLA in healthy donors. Use of 60 Vbeta and 13 Jbeta primers characterized the PCR. The method was immunoSEQ multiplex PCR; TCRdb's version includes in-frame clones alone and lacks a portion of them. The sample has fewer than 200,000 clones; about 90% are singletons. The sequenced sample was PBMCs. The receptors stem from a girl under three years old in good health and CMV-seronegative.

This CDR3 reads CASSRHLAGVAYEQFF. The CDR3 DNA follows: TGCGCCAGCAGCCGACACTTAGCGGGGGTGGCCTATGAGCAGTTCTTC. The J gene is TRBJ2-1, the V gene TRBV5-1, with 9 bases fitting TRBD2. Trimming removed 4 bases from V and 8 bases from J; junction bases left unmatched: 13. Germline CDR1 reads SGHRS; CDR2 reads YFSETQ. This CDR3 spans 16 amino acids.

V is TRBV30 and J is TRBJ2-3; TRBD2 matches 8 bases. The CDR3 consists of 14 residues. J was trimmed by 2 bases and V by 3 bases; bases with no gene match: 4. Germline lookup yields CDR1 GTSNPN and CDR2 SVGIG (reference sequence). The CDR3 bases are TGTGCCTGGAGCGGGGGGGGGCACACAGATACGCAGTATTTT. Translated: CAWSGGGHTDTQYF.

This chain joins TRBV4-3 and TRBJ2-7, with 9 positions matching TRBD2. This CDR3 has 19 amino acids. The trim removed 2 bases at V and 2 bases at J, leaving 16 bases unmatched. Germline V CDR1 and CDR2: LGHNA, YSLEER. Here the CDR3 DNA reads TGCGCCAGCAGCCAAAGATGGGTTACCCAGCGGGAGGCCCCCTACGAGCAGTACTTC. Translated, it gives CASSQRWVTQREAPYEQYF.

The chain carries TRBV9 and TRBJ2-2; 8 bases are shared with TRBD2. This CDR3 is 18 amino acids long. J gave up 0 bases and V 2 bases, and 9 bases lay outside the gene matches. The germline V gene has CDR1 SGDLS and CDR2 YYNGEE. As DNA, the CDR3 is TGTGCCAGCAGCGTCTCAGCGGGAGACCTCGCGAACACCGGGGAGCTGTTTTTT. Its translation: CASSVSAGDLANTGELFF.

The rearrangement uses TRBV30 and TRBJ1-4; a possible D gene is TRBD1 (6 bases). CDR3 length equals 15 residues. V lost 3 bases, J lost 4 bases, and 15 bases lay in between. CDR1 and CDR2 from the germline V gene are GTSNPN and SVGIG (reference sequence). CDR3 loop: CAWSLLGAGNEKLFF. The DNA for the CDR3 is TGTGCCTGGAGCCTCTTGGGGGCGGGTAATGAAAAACTGTTTTTT.

V is TRBV4-1 and J is TRBJ1-4, with TRBD1 as a possible D gene (5 bases). CDR3 length: 18 residues. The germline CDR1 and CDR2 sequences are MGHRA and YSYEKL. V lost 2 bases to trimming and J lost 2 bases, with 18 bases between them. The CDR3 protein is CASSQKGWEGTTNEKLFF. DNA for the CDR3: TGCGCCAGCAGCCAAAAAGGGTGGGAAGGGACTACTAATGAAAAACTGTTTTTT.

The CDR3 nucleotides are TGCGCCAGCAGTTTTACTGCAACTAATGAAAAACTGTTTTTT. As protein: CASSFTATNEKLFF. The chain joins TRBV5-1 to TRBJ1-4; D gene uncertain. The V gene lost 5 bases and the J gene lost 0 bases, with 8 bases spanning the gap. CDR3 length: 14 residues. Germline CDR1 is SGHRS and CDR2 is YFSETQ.

This chain connects TRBV5-6 to TRBJ1-3; D is possibly TRBD1 (5 bases). In germline, CDR1 is SGHDT, CDR2 YYEEEE. V was pared by 2 bases and J by 0 bases, with 12 bases between. This CDR3 comprises 16 residues. The CDR3 DNA is TGTGCCAGCAGCTTATGGTTCGGACACTCTGGAAACACCATATATTTT. This gives the protein CASSLWFGHSGNTIYF.

The genes are TRBV6-6 and TRBJ2-5; no definite D call. From germline, CDR1 is MNHNY and CDR2 SVGAGI (reference sequence). Deletions cut 0 bases from V and 1 base from J, with 9 bases between. There are 15 residues in the CDR3. The CDR3 nucleotides read TGTGCCAGCAGTTACTCTGTGAGGCCCCAAGAGACCCAGTACTTC. It encodes CASSYSVRPQETQYF.